A few counts support the clone carrying this T cell receptor beta chain. The target antigen is unknown. Germline assignment: CDR1 DFQATT and CDR2 SNEGSKA (reference sequence). The CDR3 covers 15 residues. V gave up 6 bases and J gave up 0 bases; unmatched junction bases: 7. Each CDR3 protein gets one entry after TCRdb re-called the 5' RACE reads with MiXCR. The sample lists over 600,000 distinct CDR3 sequences, around 21% occurring once. This specimen comes from a study of identical twins. General study points: Out-of-frame alpha sequences shared by twins were enriched for low generation probability. In monozygotic twins, models underestimated the sharing of out-of-frame TCR alpha.

These data were also filed under a second study, of T cells expressing NK-cell markers. That publication notes: The study drew TCR beta repertoires from sorted CD3+CD56+NKG2C+, CD3+CD56+NKG2C- and CD3+CD56-NKG2C+ T cells.

Material: PBMCs. This TCR was recovered from a woman aged 18-29 years in good health. The V gene is TRBV20-1, the J gene TRBJ2-3, with 9 bases that match TRBD2. In nucleotides, the CDR3 is TGCAGTGCCGAAACGGGACTAGCTAGCACAGATACGCAGTATTTT. Protein product: CSAETGLASTDTQYF.